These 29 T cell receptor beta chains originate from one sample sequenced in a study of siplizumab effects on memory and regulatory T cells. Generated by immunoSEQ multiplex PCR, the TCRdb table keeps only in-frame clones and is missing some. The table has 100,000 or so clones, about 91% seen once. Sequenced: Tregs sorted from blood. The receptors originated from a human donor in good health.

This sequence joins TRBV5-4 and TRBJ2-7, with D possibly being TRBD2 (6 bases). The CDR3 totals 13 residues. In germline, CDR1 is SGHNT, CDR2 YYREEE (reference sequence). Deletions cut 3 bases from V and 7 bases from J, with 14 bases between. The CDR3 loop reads CASSSGTFDEQYF. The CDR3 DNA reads TGTGCCAGCAGCTCCGGGACTTTTGATGAGCAGTACTTC.

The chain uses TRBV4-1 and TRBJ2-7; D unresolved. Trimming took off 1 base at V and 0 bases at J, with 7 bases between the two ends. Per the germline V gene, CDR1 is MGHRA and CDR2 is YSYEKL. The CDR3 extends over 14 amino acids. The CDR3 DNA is TGCGCCAGCAGCCAAGGCGGCTACTCCTACGAGCAGTACTTC. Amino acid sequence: CASSQGGYSYEQYF.

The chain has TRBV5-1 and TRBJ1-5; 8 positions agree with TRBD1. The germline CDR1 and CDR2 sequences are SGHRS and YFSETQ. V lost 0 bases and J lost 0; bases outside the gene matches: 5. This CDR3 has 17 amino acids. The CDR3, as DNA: TGCGCCAGCAGCTTGGGCGCCAGGGGGCATAGCAATCAGCCCCAGCATTTT. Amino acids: CASSLGARGHSNQPQHF. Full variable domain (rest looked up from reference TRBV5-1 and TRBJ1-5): KAGVTQTPRYLIKTRGQQVTLSCSPISGHRSVSWYQQTPGQGLQFLFEYFSETQRNKGNFPGRFSGRQFSNSRSEMNVSTLELGDSALYLCASSLGARGHSNQPQHFGDGTRLSIL.

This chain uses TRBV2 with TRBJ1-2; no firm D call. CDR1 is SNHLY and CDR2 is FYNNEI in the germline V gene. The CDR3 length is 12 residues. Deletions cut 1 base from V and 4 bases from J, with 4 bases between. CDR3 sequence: CASSEGGYGYTF. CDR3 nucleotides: TGTGCCAGCAGTGAAGGGGGCTATGGCTACACCTTC.

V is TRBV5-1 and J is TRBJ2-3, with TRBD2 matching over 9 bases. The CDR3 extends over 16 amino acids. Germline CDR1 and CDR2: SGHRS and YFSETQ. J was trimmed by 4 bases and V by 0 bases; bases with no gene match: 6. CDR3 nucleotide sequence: TGCGCCAGCAGCTTGGATGGCGGGAGGGTCGCAGATACGCAGTATTTT. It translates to CASSLDGGRVADTQYF.

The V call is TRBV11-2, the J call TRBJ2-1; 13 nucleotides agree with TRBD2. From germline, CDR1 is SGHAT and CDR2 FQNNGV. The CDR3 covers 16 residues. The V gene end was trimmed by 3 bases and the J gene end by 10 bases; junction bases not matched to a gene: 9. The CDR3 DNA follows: TGTGCCAGCAGCTTGGGTACTAGCGGGAGGGCGAAAGAGCAGTTCTTC. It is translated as CASSLGTSGRAKEQFF.

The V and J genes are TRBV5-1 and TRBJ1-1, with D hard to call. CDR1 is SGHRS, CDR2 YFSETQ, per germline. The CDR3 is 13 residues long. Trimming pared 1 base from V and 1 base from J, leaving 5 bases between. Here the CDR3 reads CASSLPENTEAFF. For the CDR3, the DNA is TGCGCCAGCAGCTTGCCCGAGAACACTGAAGCTTTCTTT.

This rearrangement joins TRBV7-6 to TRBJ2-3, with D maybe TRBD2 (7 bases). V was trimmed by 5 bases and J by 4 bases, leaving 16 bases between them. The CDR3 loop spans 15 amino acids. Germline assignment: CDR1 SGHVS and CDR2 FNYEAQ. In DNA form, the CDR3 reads TGTGCCAGCAGCCCAAACGCGGGGGCGGCAGATACGCAGTATTTT. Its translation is CASSPNAGAADTQYF.

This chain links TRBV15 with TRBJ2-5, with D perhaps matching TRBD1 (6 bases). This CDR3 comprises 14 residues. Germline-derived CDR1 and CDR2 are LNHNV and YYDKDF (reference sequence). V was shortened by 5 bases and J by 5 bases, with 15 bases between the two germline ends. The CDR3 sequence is CATSGLRGWETQYF. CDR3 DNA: TGTGCCACCAGCGGACTTAGGGGGTGGGAGACCCAGTACTTC. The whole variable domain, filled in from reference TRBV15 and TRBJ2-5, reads DAMVIQNPRYQVTQFGKPVTLSCSQTLNHNVMYWYQQKSSQAPKLLFHYYDKDFNNEADTPDNFQSRRPNTSFCFLDIRSPGLGDTAMYLCATSGLRGWETQYFGPGTRLLVL.

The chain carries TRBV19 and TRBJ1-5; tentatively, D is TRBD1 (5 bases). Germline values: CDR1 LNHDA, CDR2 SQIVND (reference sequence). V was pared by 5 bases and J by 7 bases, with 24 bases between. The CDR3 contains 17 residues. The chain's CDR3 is CASSSWGRASGAQPQHF. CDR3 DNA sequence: TGTGCCAGTAGTTCCTGGGGCAGGGCTAGTGGAGCACAGCCCCAGCATTTT.

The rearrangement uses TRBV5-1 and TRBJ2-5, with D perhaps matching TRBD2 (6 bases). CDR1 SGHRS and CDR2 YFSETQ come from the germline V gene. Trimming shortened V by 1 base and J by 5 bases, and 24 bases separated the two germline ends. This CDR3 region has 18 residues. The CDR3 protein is CASSLMPRLGGYRETQYF. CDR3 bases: TGCGCCAGCAGCTTGATGCCCCGGCTGGGAGGCTACAGGGAGACCCAGTACTTC.

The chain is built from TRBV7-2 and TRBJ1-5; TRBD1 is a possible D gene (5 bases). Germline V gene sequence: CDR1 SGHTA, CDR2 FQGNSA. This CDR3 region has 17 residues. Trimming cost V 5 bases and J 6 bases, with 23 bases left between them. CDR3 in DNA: TGTGCCAGCAGCAACCACCGGGGACCCGTCTGGGGTCAGCCCCAGCATTTT. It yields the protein CASSNHRGPVWGQPQHF.

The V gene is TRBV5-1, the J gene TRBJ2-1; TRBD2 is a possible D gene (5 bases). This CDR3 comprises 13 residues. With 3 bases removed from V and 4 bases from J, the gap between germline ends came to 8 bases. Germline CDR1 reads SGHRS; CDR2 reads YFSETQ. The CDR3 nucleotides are TGCGCCAGCAGCTCTGACTATTACAATGAGCAGTTCTTC. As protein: CASSSDYYNEQFF. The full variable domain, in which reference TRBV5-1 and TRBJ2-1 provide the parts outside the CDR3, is KAGVTQTPRYLIKTRGQQVTLSCSPISGHRSVSWYQQTPGQGLQFLFEYFSETQRNKGNFPGRFSGRQFSNSRSEMNVSTLELGDSALYLCASSSDYYNEQFFGPGTRLTVL.

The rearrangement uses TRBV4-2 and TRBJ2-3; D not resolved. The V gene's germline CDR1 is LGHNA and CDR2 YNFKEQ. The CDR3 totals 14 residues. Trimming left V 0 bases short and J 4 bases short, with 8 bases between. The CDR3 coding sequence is TGTGCCAGCAGCCAAGAATTCGGAGCAGATACGCAGTATTTT. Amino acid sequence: CASSQEFGADTQYF.

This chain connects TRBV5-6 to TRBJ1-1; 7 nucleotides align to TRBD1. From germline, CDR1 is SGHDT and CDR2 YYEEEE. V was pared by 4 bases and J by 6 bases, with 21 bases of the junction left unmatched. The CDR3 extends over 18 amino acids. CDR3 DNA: TGTGCCAGCAGCCCTCCGCGACAGGGTTTACACATTATCCCTGAAGCTTTCTTT. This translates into CASSPPRQGLHIIPEAFF.

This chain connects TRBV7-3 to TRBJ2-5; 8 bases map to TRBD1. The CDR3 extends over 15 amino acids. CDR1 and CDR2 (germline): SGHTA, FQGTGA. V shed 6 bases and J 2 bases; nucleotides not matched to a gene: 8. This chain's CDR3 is CASSYSGQGQETQYF. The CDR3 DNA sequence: TGTGCCAGCAGTTATAGCGGACAGGGACAAGAGACCCAGTACTTC.

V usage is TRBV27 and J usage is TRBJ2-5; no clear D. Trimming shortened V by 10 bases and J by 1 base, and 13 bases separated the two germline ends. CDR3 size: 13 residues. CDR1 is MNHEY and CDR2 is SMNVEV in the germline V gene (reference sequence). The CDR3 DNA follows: TGTGCCACCTCCCGTCCAGGCCAAGAGACCCAGTACTTC. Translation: CATSRPGQETQYF.

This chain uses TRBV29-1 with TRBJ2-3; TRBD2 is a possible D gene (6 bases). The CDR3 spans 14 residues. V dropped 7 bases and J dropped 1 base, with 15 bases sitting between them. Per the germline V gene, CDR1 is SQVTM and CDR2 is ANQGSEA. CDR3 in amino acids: CSAGAGFRTDTQYF. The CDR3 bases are TGCAGCGCCGGCGCGGGGTTCCGCACAGATACGCAGTATTTT.

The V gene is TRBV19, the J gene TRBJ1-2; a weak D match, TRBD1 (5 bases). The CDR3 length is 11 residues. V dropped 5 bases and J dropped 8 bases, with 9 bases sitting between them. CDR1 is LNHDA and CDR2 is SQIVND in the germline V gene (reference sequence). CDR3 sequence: CASSLGGGYTF. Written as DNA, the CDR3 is TGTGCCAGTAGTCTCGGGGGAGGCTACACCTTC.

CDR3 loop: CASSRTEYNEQFF. CDR3 sequence (DNA): TGTGCCAGCAGCCGGACAGAGTACAATGAGCAGTTCTTC. The chain carries TRBV6-5 and TRBJ2-1, with a tentative D call TRBD1 (6 bases). The CDR3 loop spans 13 amino acids. Germline V gene data show CDR1 as MNHEY and CDR2 as SVGAGI. V was shortened by 6 bases and J by 4 bases, with 10 bases between the two germline ends.

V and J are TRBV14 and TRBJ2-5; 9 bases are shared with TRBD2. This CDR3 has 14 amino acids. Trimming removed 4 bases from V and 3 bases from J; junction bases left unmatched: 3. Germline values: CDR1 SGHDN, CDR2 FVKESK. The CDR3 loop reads CASSRLAAKETQYF. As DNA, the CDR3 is TGTGCCAGCAGCCGACTAGCGGCAAAAGAGACCCAGTACTTC.

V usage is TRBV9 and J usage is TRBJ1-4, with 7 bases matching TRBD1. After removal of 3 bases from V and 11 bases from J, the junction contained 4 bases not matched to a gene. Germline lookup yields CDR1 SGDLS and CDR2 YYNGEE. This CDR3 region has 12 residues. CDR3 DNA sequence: TGTGCCAGCAGCGCGACAGGGTCCAAACTGTTTTTT. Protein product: CASSATGSKLFF. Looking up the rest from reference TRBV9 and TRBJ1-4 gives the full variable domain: DSGVTQTPKHLITATGQRVTLRCSPRSGDLSVYWYQQSLDQGLQFLIQYYNGEERAKGNILERFSAQQFPDLHSELNLSSLELGDSALYFCASSATGSKLFFGSGTQLSVL.

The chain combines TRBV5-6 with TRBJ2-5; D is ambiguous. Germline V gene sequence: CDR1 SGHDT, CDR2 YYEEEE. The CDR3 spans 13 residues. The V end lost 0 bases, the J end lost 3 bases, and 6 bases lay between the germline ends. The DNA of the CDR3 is TGTGCCAGCAGCTTGGGACTGAAAGAGACCCAGTACTTC. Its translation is CASSLGLKETQYF.

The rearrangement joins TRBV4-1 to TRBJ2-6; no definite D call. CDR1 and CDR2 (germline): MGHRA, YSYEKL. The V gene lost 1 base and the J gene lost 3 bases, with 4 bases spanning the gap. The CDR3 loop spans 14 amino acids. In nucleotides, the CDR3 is TGCGCCAGCAGCCAAGGGTATGGGGCCAACGTCCTGACTTTC. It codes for CASSQGYGANVLTF.

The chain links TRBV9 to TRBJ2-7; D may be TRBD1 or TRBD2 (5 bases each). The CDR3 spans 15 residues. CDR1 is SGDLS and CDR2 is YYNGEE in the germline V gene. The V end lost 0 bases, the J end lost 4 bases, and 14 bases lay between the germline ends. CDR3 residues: CASSVAGPPQYEQYF. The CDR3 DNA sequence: TGTGCCAGCAGCGTAGCGGGACCGCCCCAGTACGAGCAGTACTTC.

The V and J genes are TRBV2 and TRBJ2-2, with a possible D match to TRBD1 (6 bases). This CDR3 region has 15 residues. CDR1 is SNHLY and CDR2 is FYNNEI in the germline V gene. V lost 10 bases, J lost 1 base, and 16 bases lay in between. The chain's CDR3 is CANRRGSLNTGELFF. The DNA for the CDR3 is TGTGCCAATCGCAGGGGTTCCTTGAACACCGGGGAGCTGTTTTTT.

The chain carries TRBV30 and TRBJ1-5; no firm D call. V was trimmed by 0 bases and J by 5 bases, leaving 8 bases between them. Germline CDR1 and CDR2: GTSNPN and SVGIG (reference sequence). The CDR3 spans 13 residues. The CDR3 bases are TGTGCCTGGAGTGTAAGGGTGGATCAGCCCCAGCATTTT. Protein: CAWSVRVDQPQHF.

CDR3 nucleotides: TGTGCCACTGGGGTAGCGGGAGTTTGGGAGCAGTTCTTC. This codes for CATGVAGVWEQFF. V usage is TRBV11-2 and J usage is TRBJ2-1, with 9 bases lining up with TRBD2. This CDR3 spans 13 amino acids. With V trimmed by 10 bases and J by 10 bases, 11 bases remained unmatched. Per germline, CDR1 SGHAT and CDR2 FQNNGV. The full variable domain, its missing parts supplied by reference TRBV11-2 and TRBJ2-1, is EAGVAQSPRYKIIEKRQSVAFWCNPISGHATLYWYQQILGQGPKLLIQFQNNGVVDDSQLPKDRFSAERLKGVDSTLKIQPAKLEDSAVYLCATGVAGVWEQFFGPGTRLTVL.

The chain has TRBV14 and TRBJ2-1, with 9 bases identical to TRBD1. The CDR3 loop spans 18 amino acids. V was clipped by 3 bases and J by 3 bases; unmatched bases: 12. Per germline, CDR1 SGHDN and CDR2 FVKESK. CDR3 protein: CASSHPGTGSWLYNEQFF. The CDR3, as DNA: TGTGCCAGCAGCCATCCCGGGACAGGGTCTTGGCTCTACAATGAGCAGTTCTTC.